A single T cell receptor beta chain is shown here with its context. This CDR3 is built from 14 residues. V was cut by 3 bases and J by 7 bases, with 15 bases left in between. From germline, CDR1 is KGHDR and CDR2 SFDVKD. The sample comes from a study of blood T cell repertoires in COVID-19. Data came from immunoSEQ multiplex PCR; TCRdb stores just in-frame clones and leaves some out. The sample yields about 250,000 clones, about 86% seen once. V is TRBV24-1 and J is TRBJ2-7; TRBD1 might be the D (6 bases). The sample consisted of peripheral blood. This receptor was obtained from a man aged 45-65 years with active or convalescent COVID-19. The DNA for the CDR3 is TGTGCCACCAGTGATCCAAACCCCACAGGGGAGCAGTACTTC. It specifies CATSDPNPTGEQYF.